This T cell receptor (beta chain) appears in the sequencing data of a study of Graves' ophthalmopathy and Graves' hyperthyroidism. On the study more broadly: Researchers obtained peripheral blood at initial diagnosis, before any treatment had begun.

Regarding the study as a whole: A roughly 80% specificity and 87.88% sensitivity were achieved by a 13-signature model that separated ophthalmopathy from stable hyperthyroidism. As the model predicted ophthalmopathy progression, it achieved a sensitivity of 55% to 71% and a specificity of about 72%. In blood, most expanded thyroid clonotypes above 0.001 frequency were also detected.

The CDR3 sequence is 14 residues long. V lost 0 bases and J lost 2, with 10 bases in between. The germline CDR1 and CDR2 sequences are DFQATT and SNEGSKA (reference sequence). This clonotype was found a few times. What it binds is unknown. CDR3 regions of TCR beta were amplified from RNA transcripts. HTBI primers primed a first-round RT-PCR, and a second-round multiplex PCR followed. A single record per CDR3 protein comes from TCRdb applying MiXCR to the multiplex PCR reads. The sample has approximately 460,000 distinct CDR3 sequences, around 15% seen once. The source material was blood. This chain links TRBV20-1 with TRBJ2-5, with a tentative D call TRBD2 (5 bases). The sequence was obtained from a woman aged 30 to 39 with Graves' ophthalmopathy. The chain's CDR3 is CSARDFGGQETQYF. CDR3 coding DNA: TGCAGTGCTAGAGATTTTGGCGGGCAAGAGACCCAGTACTTC.